This is a list of T cell receptor beta chains from one sample in a study of CD8 T cells in ankylosing spondylitis. MiXCR, run by TCRdb on the 5' RACE reads, gives a single entry per CDR3 protein. Found here are around 320,000 distinct CDR3 sequences, about a fifth of them singletons; the top ten hold roughly 3.6%. The specimen was blood, either unsorted or a sorted T cell fraction (not recorded which). The receptor source for this set is a female donor with ankylosing spondylitis or in good health (not recorded which). Each CDR3 is given with its conserved first and last residue. D genes are given only for firm matches. Rows give clone size only sometimes, using once, few, many, or a class for an expanded clone.

>.|TRBV5-6|few|TRBJ1-2
TGTGCCAGCAGCTCGAGATGGAGCTACACCTTC
CASSSRWSYTF
>.|TRBV5-5|once|TRBJ1-4
TGTGCCAGCAGCTTCGGTGGTCGTGAAAAACTGTTTTTT
CASSFGGREKLFF
>.|TRBV4-3|few|TRBJ2-2
TGCGCCAGCAGCCAAGAGACGGGGGCGGGTCTTATCACGAACACCGGGGAGCTGTTTTTT
CASSQETGAGLITNTGELFF
>.|TRBV20-1|few|TRBJ1-2
TGCAGTGCTAGGAGGGAGTTGCTTGGCTACACCTTC
CSARRELLGYTF
>.|TRBV20-1|.|TRBJ1-5
TGCAGTGCTCGCCAGGCTAGAAATCAGCCCCAGCATTTT
CSARQARNQPQHF
>.|TRBV6-2/TRBV6-3|.|TRBJ2-5
TGTGCCAGCAGAGAACCTGGACGACCACAAGAGACCCAGTACTTC
CASREPGRPQETQYF
>.|TRBV27|.|TRBJ2-7
TGTGCCAGCAGTTCCCCCCGGGTGGGCTCCTACGAGCAGTACTTC
CASSSPRVGSYEQYF
>.|TRBV6-1|few|TRBJ1-2
TGTGCCAGCAGTAGGGACACGGGAAGAGATGGCTACACCTTC
CASSRDTGRDGYTF
>.|TRBV4-3|few|TRBJ1-6
TGCGCCAGCAGCCCAGGGACACTTGATTGGGATTCACCCCTCCACTTT
CASSPGTLDWDSPLHF
>.|TRBV7-9|few|TRBJ1-4
TGTGCCAGCAGCGACGAAGAGGGTAATGAAAAACTGTTTTTT
CASSDEEGNEKLFF
>.|TRBV29-1|few|TRBJ1-1
TGCAGCGTTGAACAAGCGGTAGGAACTGAAGCTTTCTTT
CSVEQAVGTEAFF
>TRBD2|TRBV24-1|few|TRBJ2-1
TGTGCCACCGGATGGTGCGCTAGCGGGAGTTGTGAGCAGTTCTTC
CATGWCASGSCEQFF
>.|TRBV12-3/TRBV12-4|many|TRBJ2-2
TGTGCCAGCAGTTTACCCGGGGAGCTGTTTTTT
CASSLPGELFF
>.|TRBV6-1|few|TRBJ2-3
TGTGCCAGCAGCCGAGGGTCCCGGGTCGCAGATACGCAGTATTTT
CASSRGSRVADTQYF
>TRBD1|TRBV4-2|few|TRBJ2-5
TGTGCCAGCAGCCGGGACCAAGGGGGCGAGACCCAGTACTTC
CASSRDQGGETQYF
>TRBD2|TRBV5-5|.|TRBJ2-1
TGTGCCAGCAGCAAAAGACTAGCGGGAGATTACAATGAGCAGTTCTTC
CASSKRLAGDYNEQFF
>.|TRBV12-3/TRBV12-4|few|TRBJ2-7
TGTGCCAGCAGTCTTACCGGGAGTCCCTACGAGCAGTACTTC
CASSLTGSPYEQYF
>.|TRBV5-1|many|TRBJ1-1
TGCGCCAGCAGCCAAATGGCGGCCGTGAACACTGAAGCTTTCTTT
CASSQMAAVNTEAFF
>.|TRBV7-2|many|TRBJ2-5
TGTGCCAGCAGCTTACACGATCGAGGGCGCCAGTACTTC
CASSLHDRGRQYF
>.|TRBV7-9|few|TRBJ2-1
TGTGCCAGCAGCCCATGGGGTGAGCAGTTCTTC
CASSPWGEQFF
>TRBD1|TRBV6-2/TRBV6-3|.|TRBJ1-2
TGTGCCAGCAGAGATCCGGGACAGGGGTTTGGCTACACCTTC
CASRDPGQGFGYTF
>.|TRBV5-6|.|TRBJ2-7
TGTGCCAGCAGCTTGATCGAGGCAACCTACGAGCAGTACTTC
CASSLIEATYEQYF
>.|TRBV12-3/TRBV12-4|.|TRBJ1-1
TGTGCCAGCAGCTTACAGGGTATGAATCCTGAAGCTTTCTTT
CASSLQGMNPEAFF
>.|TRBV4-3|.|TRBJ2-3
TGCGCCAGCAGCCGAGACCCTGTTGCAGATACGCAGTATTTT
CASSRDPVADTQYF
>.|TRBV10-1|few|TRBJ2-1
TGCGCCAGCAGTGAATCGTCCCTGAGATCCCCGAAGAATGAGCAGTTCTTC
CASSESSLRSPKNEQFF
>TRBD2|TRBV4-3|many|TRBJ2-1
TGCGCCAGCAGCCAAGATAGCGGGAGACCCAATGAGCAGTTCTTC
CASSQDSGRPNEQFF
>.|TRBV18|few|TRBJ2-1
TGTGCCAGCTCACCACCAGAGGGGTTTGAGCAGTTCTTC
CASSPPEGFEQFF
>TRBD2|TRBV20-1|many|TRBJ2-1
TGCAGTGCACCCGGGACTAGCGGGAGGAATGAGCAGTTCTTC
CSAPGTSGRNEQFF
>TRBD2|TRBV29-1|.|TRBJ2-3
TGCAGCGTTGAATCGTCTAGCGGGAGGGCAGATACGCAGTATTTT
CSVESSSGRADTQYF
>TRBD1|TRBV19|few|TRBJ2-4
TGTGCCAGTAGTTACGACAGGGGGCAAAACATTCAGTACTTC
CASSYDRGQNIQYF
>.|TRBV30|.|TRBJ2-7
TGTGCCTGGACCCTAGGCGGGACCTCCTACGAGCAGTACTTC
CAWTLGGTSYEQYF
>TRBD1|TRBV7-8|.|TRBJ1-6
TGTGCCAGCAGCCTCCGGACAGGCTCAGCCTCTTCTTCACCCCTCCACTTT
CASSLRTGSASSSPLHF
>TRBD2|TRBV12-3/TRBV12-4|many|TRBJ2-1
TGTGCCAGCAGTGCCGGGACTAGCGCCTTCAATGAGCAGTTCTTC
CASSAGTSAFNEQFF
>.|TRBV20-1|few|TRBJ1-1
TGCAGTGCTAACAAGGGGGGCATGAACACTGAAGCTTTCTTT
CSANKGGMNTEAFF
>.|TRBV6-5|few|TRBJ1-3
TGTGCCAGCAGCCAAACCGGAGCTGGAAACACCATATATTTT
CASSQTGAGNTIYF
>.|TRBV12-2|.|TRBJ2-1
TGTGCATCACGCCCGAGACAGGGGTACAATGAGCAGTTCTTC
CASRPRQGYNEQFF